This T cell receptor (beta chain) was captured in a study of blood T cell repertoires in COVID-19 (dated by TCRdb to the early 2020s). General notes on the study: The collaborator samples originated in the United States, Italy and Spain and spanned the acute and convalescent phases of COVID-19. The material from the prospective study consisted of cDNA or gDNA derived from T cells, B-cell-depleted T cells, or PBMCs. The dataset comprised deeply sampled blood TCRbeta repertoires from subjects exposed to, actively infected with, or recovered from COVID-19. A freely available public database, intended as a resource for researchers studying the immune response to SARS-CoV-2, is where the repertoires were released. Samples came from the ongoing ImmuneRACE study (first 160 participants) plus 1,254 subjects from 6 global collaborators. A de-identified subject ID, COVID-19 status, age in years and sex were almost always included in the sample metadata. HLA class I and class II types, where available, came from metadata supplied by the sample provider rather than from assay-based typing.

V is reduced by 0 bases and J by 4 bases, leaving a spacing of 11 bases between them. CDR3 length: 15 amino acids, cysteine to phenylalanine. Only the CDR3 DNA stays, 45 bases, in frame from base 1. In the germline V gene, CDR1 corresponds to SGDLS and CDR2 to YYNGEE. General study outcomes and caveats: Clinical and demographic metadata were provided uncurated, with the amount varying by source and participant.

TCRbeta CDR3 regions were amplified from genomic DNA by means of the immunoSEQ Assay, a bias-controlled multiplex PCR. For the original study's pipeline: Within the assay, amplification of reference gene primers was used to estimate how many nucleated cells each sample contained. To quantify the absolute abundance of each unique TCRbeta CDR3 rearrangement, sequence reads were collapsed and filtered. For each sample, productive Simpson clonality was calculated as the square root of Simpson's diversity index over productive rearrangements. TCRdb obtained this table from immuneACCESS and retained in-frame rearrangements with V and J assigned. These tables miss some clones; where compared with another copy, unresolved V genes account for less than half of the shortfall, and the remainder is unexplained. V, J and clone size reflect that table, while D and trimming were determined from the DNA. The sample contains more than 85,000 clones, almost 85% of them found a single time. The ten largest clonotypes hold more than 9% of the sample.

To note about this clone: This receptor's antigen is unknown. Per-base quality was not reported, and no clone a single base away is much larger than it.

Collaborating institutions collected whole blood in K2EDTA tubes following their own protocols. For TCRbeta analysis, collaborators shipped samples as frozen whole blood, isolated PBMCs, or DNA extracted from either of those sample types. The specimen was peripheral blood. The chain links TRBV9 with TRBJ1-3; 6 matching bases give a weak D call of TRBD1. The TCR originated in a middle-aged man with active or convalescent COVID-19. The DNA reads TGTGCCAGCAGCGTAGACGCAGGGGTCGGAAACACCATATATTTT. The encoded protein is CASSVDAGVGNTIYF.